This is a list of T cell receptor beta chains from one sample in a study of control samples from healthy donors and cancer patients. TCRdb's table, derived via immunoSEQ multiplex PCR, lists solely in-frame clones and lacks some. The sample shows about 140,000 clones, 70% to 90% of them seen only once. Sequencing used blood. These receptors were taken from a man between 18 and 35 years old in good health. Both conserved end residues are part of each CDR3. Each record gives: CDR3 protein, CDR3 DNA, V gene, clone size, J gene, D gene. The D gene is left open where the match is weak. Rows give clone size only sometimes, using once, few, many, or a class for an expanded clone.

CDR3aa: CASRPNGVISLYEQYF; CDR3nt: TGTGCCAGCAGGCCTAATGGGGTCATCAGTTTATACGAGCAGTACTTC; v_gene: TRBV6-2/TRBV6-3; abundance: NA; j_gene: TRBJ2-7; d_gene: NA
CDR3aa: CASSQERGPGEQYF; CDR3nt: TGTGCCAGCAGCCAAGAACGCGGGCCTGGGGAGCAGTACTTC; v_gene: TRBV4-2; abundance: NA; j_gene: TRBJ2-7; d_gene: NA
CDR3aa: CASSSYSPETQYF; CDR3nt: TGTGCCAGCAGTTCCTACAGCCCAGAGACCCAGTACTTC; v_gene: TRBV12-3/TRBV12-4; abundance: NA; j_gene: TRBJ2-5; d_gene: NA
CDR3aa: CASSLGTGSSYNSPLHF; CDR3nt: TGTGCCAGCAGTCTAGGGACAGGGAGCTCCTATAATTCACCCCTCCACTTT; v_gene: TRBV28; abundance: NA; j_gene: TRBJ1-6; d_gene: TRBD1
CDR3aa: CASSPRPGLASYNEQFF; CDR3nt: TGTGCCAGCAGCCCCCGACCGGGACTAGCGTCCTACAATGAGCAGTTCTTC; v_gene: TRBV9; abundance: NA; j_gene: TRBJ2-1; d_gene: TRBD2
CDR3aa: CASSLGQPSSGNTIYF; CDR3nt: TGTGCCAGCAGCTTAGGGCAGCCGAGCTCTGGAAACACCATATATTTT; v_gene: TRBV7-2; abundance: NA; j_gene: TRBJ1-3; d_gene: NA
CDR3aa: CASSLNSGDNEQFF; CDR3nt: TGTGCCAGCAGCCTTAATAGCGGGGACAATGAGCAGTTCTTC; v_gene: TRBV7-3; abundance: NA; j_gene: TRBJ2-1; d_gene: TRBD2
CDR3aa: CASTPLGFSTDTQYF; CDR3nt: TGTGCCAGCACCCCACTAGGTTTTAGCACAGATACGCAGTATTTT; v_gene: TRBV5-4; abundance: NA; j_gene: TRBJ2-3; d_gene: NA
CDR3aa: CASSTRTSGEFSYEQYF; CDR3nt: TGTGCCAGCAGCACCCGGACTAGCGGGGAATTCTCCTACGAGCAGTACTTC; v_gene: TRBV7-8; abundance: once; j_gene: TRBJ2-7; d_gene: TRBD2
CDR3aa: CASSDLRRAGWEAGVNRSGELFF; CDR3nt: TGTGCCAGCAGTGACCTCCGCCGTGCAGGATGGGAAGCCGGGGTTAACAGGTCCGGGGAGCTGTTTTTT; v_gene: TRBV6-4; abundance: NA; j_gene: TRBJ2-2; d_gene: NA
CDR3aa: CASSTARDTQYF; CDR3nt: TGTGCCAGCAGCACAGCGCGAGATACGCAGTATTTT; v_gene: TRBV5-4; abundance: NA; j_gene: TRBJ2-3; d_gene: NA
CDR3aa: CASSKGTGGDTGELFF; CDR3nt: TGTGCCAGCAGCAAGGGGACAGGGGGCGACACCGGGGAGCTGTTTTTT; v_gene: TRBV21-1; abundance: NA; j_gene: TRBJ2-2; d_gene: NA
CDR3aa: CASSSGYEQYF; CDR3nt: TGTGCCAGCAGTTCGGGTTACGAGCAGTACTTC; v_gene: TRBV27; abundance: few; j_gene: TRBJ2-7; d_gene: NA
CDR3aa: CATSRVTASGNTIYF; CDR3nt: TGTGCCACCAGCAGAGTCACAGCCTCTGGAAACACCATATATTTT; v_gene: TRBV15; abundance: few; j_gene: TRBJ1-3; d_gene: NA
CDR3aa: CASSQYPRLAGNTDTQYF; CDR3nt: TGTGCCAGCAGTCAATACCCTAGACTAGCGGGGAACACAGATACGCAGTATTTT; v_gene: TRBV27; abundance: NA; j_gene: TRBJ2-3; d_gene: TRBD2
CDR3aa: CASQRGRGDTDTQYF; CDR3nt: TGTGCCTCTCAACGGGGGCGGGGGGACACAGATACGCAGTATTTT; v_gene: TRBV19; abundance: NA; j_gene: TRBJ2-3; d_gene: TRBD2
CDR3aa: CASRRTGGTYNSPLHF; CDR3nt: TGTGCCAGCAGGAGGACAGGGGGCACCTATAATTCACCCCTCCACTTT; v_gene: TRBV3-1/TRBV3-2; abundance: NA; j_gene: TRBJ1-6; d_gene: TRBD1
CDR3aa: CASSQDLATNEQFF; CDR3nt: TGTGCCAGCAGCCAAGATTTAGCGACCAATGAGCAGTTCTTC; v_gene: TRBV3-1/TRBV3-2; abundance: NA; j_gene: TRBJ2-1; d_gene: NA
CDR3aa: CAWSGSYNEQFF; CDR3nt: TGTGCCTGGAGCGGCTCCTACAATGAGCAGTTCTTC; v_gene: TRBV30; abundance: NA; j_gene: TRBJ2-1; d_gene: NA
CDR3aa: CAITTGLYGNQPQHF; CDR3nt: TGTGCCATCACTACAGGGTTGTATGGCAATCAGCCCCAGCATTTT; v_gene: TRBV10-3; abundance: NA; j_gene: TRBJ1-5; d_gene: NA
CDR3aa: CASSLLGEGNQPQHF; CDR3nt: TGTGCCAGCAGCTTATTGGGTGAGGGCAATCAGCCCCAGCATTTT; v_gene: TRBV7-8; abundance: NA; j_gene: TRBJ1-5; d_gene: NA
CDR3aa: CASSMYGSSNQPQHF; CDR3nt: TGTGCCAGTAGTATGTATGGGAGTAGCAATCAGCCCCAGCATTTT; v_gene: TRBV19; abundance: NA; j_gene: TRBJ1-5; d_gene: NA
CDR3aa: CASSLPSPFSSYEQYF; CDR3nt: TGTGCCAGCAGTCTCCCCTCACCGTTTTCCTCCTACGAGCAGTACTTC; v_gene: TRBV28; abundance: NA; j_gene: TRBJ2-7; d_gene: NA
CDR3aa: CASSANIGTGDPEAFF; CDR3nt: TGTGCCAGCAGCGCCAATATTGGGACAGGGGATCCTGAAGCTTTCTTT; v_gene: TRBV9; abundance: NA; j_gene: TRBJ1-1; d_gene: TRBD1
CDR3aa: CASSGATGGETQYF; CDR3nt: TGTGCCAGCAGCGGGGCGACAGGGGGAGAGACCCAGTACTTC; v_gene: TRBV9; abundance: NA; j_gene: TRBJ2-5; d_gene: TRBD1
CDR3aa: CASSSTGTALTDTQYF; CDR3nt: TGCGCCAGCAGCTCGACGGGGACCGCCCTCACAGATACGCAGTATTTT; v_gene: TRBV5-1; abundance: NA; j_gene: TRBJ2-3; d_gene: NA
CDR3aa: CASSPTNLAGRRDTQYF; CDR3nt: TGTGCCAGCAGTCCGACAAATCTAGCGGGGAGAAGAGATACGCAGTATTTT; v_gene: TRBV28; abundance: NA; j_gene: TRBJ2-3; d_gene: TRBD2
CDR3aa: CASSPPLAITDTQYF; CDR3nt: TGTGCCAGTAGTCCCCCCCTAGCGATCACAGATACGCAGTATTTT; v_gene: TRBV19; abundance: NA; j_gene: TRBJ2-3; d_gene: NA
CDR3aa: CASSLPGQGGNTEAFF; CDR3nt: TGTGCCAGCAGTTTACCGGGCCAAGGGGGAAACACTGAAGCTTTCTTT; v_gene: TRBV6-5; abundance: NA; j_gene: TRBJ1-1; d_gene: NA
CDR3aa: CASSLMGTGRGNEQFF; CDR3nt: TGTGCCAGCAGCTTGATGGGGACCGGACGAGGGAATGAGCAGTTCTTC; v_gene: TRBV5-6; abundance: NA; j_gene: TRBJ2-1; d_gene: NA
CDR3aa: CASSLNNEQFF; CDR3nt: TGTGCCAGCAGTCTAAACAATGAGCAGTTCTTC; v_gene: TRBV12-3/TRBV12-4; abundance: NA; j_gene: TRBJ2-1; d_gene: NA
CDR3aa: CASSFNRDIRGYTF; CDR3nt: TGCGCCAGCAGCTTCAACAGGGATATTCGCGGCTACACCTTC; v_gene: TRBV5-1; abundance: NA; j_gene: TRBJ1-2; d_gene: NA
CDR3aa: CASSTNRGYEQYF; CDR3nt: TGTGCCAGCAGCACTAACAGGGGTTACGAGCAGTACTTC; v_gene: TRBV7-2; abundance: NA; j_gene: TRBJ2-7; d_gene: TRBD1
CDR3aa: CASSIGGGGATGELFF; CDR3nt: TGTGCCAGTAGTATAGGAGGCGGGGGGGCCACCGGGGAGCTGTTTTTT; v_gene: TRBV19; abundance: NA; j_gene: TRBJ2-2; d_gene: TRBD2
CDR3aa: CASSFSDGQPQYF; CDR3nt: TGTGCCAGCAGCTTCTCGGACGGACAGCCCCAGTACTTC; v_gene: TRBV7-9; abundance: NA; j_gene: TRBJ2-5; d_gene: NA
CDR3aa: CASSYRDLSSNQPQHF; CDR3nt: TGTGCCAGCAGTTACAGGGATCTCTCTAGCAATCAGCCCCAGCATTTT; v_gene: TRBV9; abundance: NA; j_gene: TRBJ1-5; d_gene: NA
CDR3aa: CASSGNGMGENIQYF; CDR3nt: TGTGCCAGCAGTGGCAATGGGATGGGGGAAAACATTCAGTACTTC; v_gene: TRBV28; abundance: NA; j_gene: TRBJ2-4; d_gene: NA
CDR3aa: CASSYSAGVGDTQYF; CDR3nt: TGTGCCAGCAGCTACTCAGCGGGGGTGGGAGATACGCAGTATTTT; v_gene: TRBV7-2; abundance: NA; j_gene: TRBJ2-3; d_gene: TRBD2
CDR3aa: CASSVVIQETKNTGELFF; CDR3nt: TGTGCCAGCAGCGTAGTAATTCAGGAAACTAAAAACACCGGGGAGCTGTTTTTT; v_gene: TRBV9; abundance: NA; j_gene: TRBJ2-2; d_gene: NA
CDR3aa: CASSYAGSDGYTF; CDR3nt: TGTGCCAGCAGTTACGCGGGGTCGGATGGCTACACCTTC; v_gene: TRBV6-2/TRBV6-3; abundance: NA; j_gene: TRBJ1-2; d_gene: NA
CDR3aa: CASSLELTVKKLFF; CDR3nt: TGCGCCAGCAGCTTGGAACTGACGGTTAAAAAACTGTTTTTT; v_gene: TRBV5-1; abundance: NA; j_gene: TRBJ1-4; d_gene: NA
CDR3aa: CASSRKQGLTFLEQYF; CDR3nt: TGTGCCAGCAGCCGGAAACAGGGCCTAACCTTTCTGGAGCAGTACTTC; v_gene: TRBV5-6; abundance: NA; j_gene: TRBJ2-7; d_gene: NA
CDR3aa: CASSSVSTMNTEAFF; CDR3nt: TGTGCCAGCAGCTCCGTCTCCACGATGAACACTGAAGCTTTCTTT; v_gene: TRBV7-9; abundance: NA; j_gene: TRBJ1-1; d_gene: NA
CDR3aa: CASKTGTGVNEQFF; CDR3nt: TGCGCCAGCAAAACCGGGACAGGGGTTAATGAGCAGTTCTTC; v_gene: TRBV5-1; abundance: NA; j_gene: TRBJ2-1; d_gene: TRBD1
CDR3aa: CASYWGANVLTF; CDR3nt: TGTGCCAGTTATTGGGGGGCCAACGTCCTGACTTTC; v_gene: TRBV6-5; abundance: NA; j_gene: TRBJ2-6; d_gene: NA
CDR3aa: CASSAGTGRLETQYF; CDR3nt: TGTGCCAGCAGCGCTGGGACGGGCAGATTAGAGACCCAGTACTTC; v_gene: TRBV9; abundance: NA; j_gene: TRBJ2-5; d_gene: NA
CDR3aa: CASSPRGARNQPQHF; CDR3nt: TGTGCCAGTAGTCCCCGCGGGGCCCGCAATCAGCCCCAGCATTTT; v_gene: TRBV19; abundance: NA; j_gene: TRBJ1-5; d_gene: NA
CDR3aa: CASTPRGYQETQYF; CDR3nt: TGTGCCAGCACCCCCCGGGGGTACCAAGAGACCCAGTACTTC; v_gene: TRBV7-2; abundance: NA; j_gene: TRBJ2-5; d_gene: NA